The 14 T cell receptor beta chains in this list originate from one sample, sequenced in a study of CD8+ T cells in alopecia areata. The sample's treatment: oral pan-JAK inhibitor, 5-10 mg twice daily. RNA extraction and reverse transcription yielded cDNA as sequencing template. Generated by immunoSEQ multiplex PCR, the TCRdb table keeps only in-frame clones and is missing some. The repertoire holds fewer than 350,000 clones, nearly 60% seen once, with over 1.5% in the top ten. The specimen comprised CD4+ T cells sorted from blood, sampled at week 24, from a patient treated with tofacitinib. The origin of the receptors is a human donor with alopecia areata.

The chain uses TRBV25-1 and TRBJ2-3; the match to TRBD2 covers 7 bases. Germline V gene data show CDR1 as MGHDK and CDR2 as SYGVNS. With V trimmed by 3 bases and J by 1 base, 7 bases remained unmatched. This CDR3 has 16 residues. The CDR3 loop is CASSEGTSVRTDTQYF. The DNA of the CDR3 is TGTGCCAGCAGTGAGGGAACTAGCGTACGCACAGATACGCAGTATTTT.

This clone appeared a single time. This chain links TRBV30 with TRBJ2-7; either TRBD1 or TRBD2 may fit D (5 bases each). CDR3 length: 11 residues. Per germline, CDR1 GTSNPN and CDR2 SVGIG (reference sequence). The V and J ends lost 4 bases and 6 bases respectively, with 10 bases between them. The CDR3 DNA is TGTGCCTGGACCCCAGGGAGCGAGCAGTACTTC. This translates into CAWTPGSEQYF.

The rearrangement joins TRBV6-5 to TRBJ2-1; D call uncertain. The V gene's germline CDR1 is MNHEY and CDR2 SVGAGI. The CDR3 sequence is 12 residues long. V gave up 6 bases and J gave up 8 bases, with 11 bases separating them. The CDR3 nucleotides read TGTGCCAGCAGCCGAGAGGTGGATGAGCAGTTCTTC. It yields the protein CASSREVDEQFF.

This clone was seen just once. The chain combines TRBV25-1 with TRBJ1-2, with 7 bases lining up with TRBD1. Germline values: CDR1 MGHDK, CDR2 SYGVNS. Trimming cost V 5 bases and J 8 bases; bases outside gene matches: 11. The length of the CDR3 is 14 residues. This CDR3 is CASSYTRQGGGYTF. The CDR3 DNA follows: TGTGCCAGCAGTTATACCAGACAGGGAGGCGGCTACACCTTC.

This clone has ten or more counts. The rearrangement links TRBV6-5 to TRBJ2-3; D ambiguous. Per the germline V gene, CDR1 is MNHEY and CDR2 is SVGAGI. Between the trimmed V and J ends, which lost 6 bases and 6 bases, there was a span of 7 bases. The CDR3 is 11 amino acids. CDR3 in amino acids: CASRQLDTQYF. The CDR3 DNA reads TGTGCCAGCAGGCAGCTTGATACGCAGTATTTT.

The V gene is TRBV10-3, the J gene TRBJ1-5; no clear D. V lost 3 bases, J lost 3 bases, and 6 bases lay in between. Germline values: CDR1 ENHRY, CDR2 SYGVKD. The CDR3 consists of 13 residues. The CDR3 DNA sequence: TGTGCCATCAGTGAAAGGGACAATCAGCCCCAGCATTTT. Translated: CAISERDNQPQHF.

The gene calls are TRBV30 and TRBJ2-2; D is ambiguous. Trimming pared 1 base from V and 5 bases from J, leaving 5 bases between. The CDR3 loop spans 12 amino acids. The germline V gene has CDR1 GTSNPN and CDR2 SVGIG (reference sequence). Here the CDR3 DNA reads TGTGCCTGGAGTGATGGAACCGGGGAGCTGTTTTTT. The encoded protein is CAWSDGTGELFF. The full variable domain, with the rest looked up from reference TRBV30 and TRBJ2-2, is SQTIHQWPATLVQPVGSPLSLECTVEGTSNPNLYWYRQAAGRGLQLLFYSVGIGQISSEVPQNLSASRPQDRQFILSSKKLLLSDSGFYLCAWSDGTGELFFGEGSRLTVL.

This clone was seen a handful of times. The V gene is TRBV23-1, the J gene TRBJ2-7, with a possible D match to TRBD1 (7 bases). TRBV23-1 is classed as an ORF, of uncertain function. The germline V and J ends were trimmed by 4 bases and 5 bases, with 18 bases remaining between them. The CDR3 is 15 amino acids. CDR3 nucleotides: TGCGCCAGCAGTCCCCCACGAGGGGGCGGGGACGAGCAGTACTTC. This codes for CASSPPRGGGDEQYF.

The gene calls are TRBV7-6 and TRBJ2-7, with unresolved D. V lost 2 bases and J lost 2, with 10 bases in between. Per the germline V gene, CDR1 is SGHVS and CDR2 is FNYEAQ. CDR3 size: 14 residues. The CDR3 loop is CASSLNGQTYEQYF. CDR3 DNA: TGTGCCAGCAGCTTAAACGGCCAGACCTACGAGCAGTACTTC.

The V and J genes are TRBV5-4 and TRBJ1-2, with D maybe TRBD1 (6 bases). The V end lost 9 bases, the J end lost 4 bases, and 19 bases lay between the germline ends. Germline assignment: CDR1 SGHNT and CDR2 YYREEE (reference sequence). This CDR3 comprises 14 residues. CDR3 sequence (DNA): TGTGCCACCCTTCCGTCCAGGGGAACCTATGGCTACACCTTC. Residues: CATLPSRGTYGYTF.

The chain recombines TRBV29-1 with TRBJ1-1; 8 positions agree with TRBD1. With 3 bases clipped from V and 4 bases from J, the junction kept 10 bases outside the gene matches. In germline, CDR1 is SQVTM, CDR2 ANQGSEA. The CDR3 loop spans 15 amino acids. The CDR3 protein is CSVDGTGWESTEAFF. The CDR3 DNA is TGCAGCGTTGATGGGACAGGTTGGGAATCCACTGAAGCTTTCTTT.

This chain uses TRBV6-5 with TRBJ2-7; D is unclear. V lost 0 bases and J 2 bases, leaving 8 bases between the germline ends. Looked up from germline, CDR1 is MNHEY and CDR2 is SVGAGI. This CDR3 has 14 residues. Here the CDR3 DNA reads TGTGCCAGCAGTTACTCCCGGATTGCCTACGAGCAGTACTTC. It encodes CASSYSRIAYEQYF.

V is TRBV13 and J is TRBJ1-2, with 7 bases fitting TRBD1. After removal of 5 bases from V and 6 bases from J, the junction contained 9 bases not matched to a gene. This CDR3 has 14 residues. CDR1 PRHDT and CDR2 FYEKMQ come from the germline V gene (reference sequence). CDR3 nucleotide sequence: TGTGCCAGCAGCCTTAACAGGGGTCGCGATGGCTACACCTTC. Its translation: CASSLNRGRDGYTF.

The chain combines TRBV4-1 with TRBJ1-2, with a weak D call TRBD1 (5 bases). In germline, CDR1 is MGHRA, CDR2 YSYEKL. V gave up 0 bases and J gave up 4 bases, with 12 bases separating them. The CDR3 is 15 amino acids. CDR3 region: CASSQEDQGGYGYTF. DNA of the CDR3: TGCGCCAGCAGCCAAGAAGATCAGGGAGGCTATGGCTACACCTTC.